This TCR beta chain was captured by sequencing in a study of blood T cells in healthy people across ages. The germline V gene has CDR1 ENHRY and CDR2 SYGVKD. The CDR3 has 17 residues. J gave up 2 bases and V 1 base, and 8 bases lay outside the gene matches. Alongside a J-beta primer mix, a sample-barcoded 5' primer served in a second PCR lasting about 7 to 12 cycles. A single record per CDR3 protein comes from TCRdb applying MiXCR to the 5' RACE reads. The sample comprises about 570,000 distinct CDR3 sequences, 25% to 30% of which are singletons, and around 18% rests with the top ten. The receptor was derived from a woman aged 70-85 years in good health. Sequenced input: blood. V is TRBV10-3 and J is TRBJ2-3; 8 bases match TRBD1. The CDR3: CAISEFGQGGDTDTQYF. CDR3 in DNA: TGTGCCATCAGTGAGTTCGGACAGGGCGGGGACACAGATACGCAGTATTTT.